The 5 T cell receptor beta chains given below trace back to one sample, sequenced in a study of blood T cells in healthy people across ages. Sample-barcoded 5' priming and a J-beta primer mix drove a second PCR of about 7 to 12 cycles. TCRdb itself ran the 5' RACE reads through MiXCR, one entry per CDR3 protein. This table has about 930,000 distinct CDR3 sequences, 25% to 30% appearing once. The same data also contributed to another study, on T cells of mothers and their children.

The sequencing sample was made of blood. The origin of the receptors is a woman in her 40s in good health.

The chain couples TRBV5-1 to TRBJ1-1; D not resolved. Trimming removed 0 bases at V and 10 bases at J, with 13 bases between. From germline, CDR1 is SGHRS and CDR2 YFSETQ. The CDR3 is made up of 13 amino acids. CDR3 sequence reads: CASSLGPALGAFF. As DNA, the CDR3 is TGCGCCAGCAGCTTGGGACCGGCTCTAGGAGCTTTCTTT.

The chain joins TRBV5-1 to TRBJ2-7; D is unclear. The ends were cut back, 5 bases at V and 0 bases at J, with 15 bases in the middle. The CDR3 is made up of 15 amino acids. Germline V lookup: CDR1 SGHRS, CDR2 YFSETQ. CDR3 in amino acids: CASSQGSMSSYEQYF. The CDR3 nucleotides are TGCGCCAGCAGTCAAGGCAGTATGAGCTCCTACGAGCAGTACTTC.

This clonotype was observed many times. The genes are TRBV4-3 and TRBJ1-2; possibly TRBD1 for D (6 bases). Deletions cut 4 bases from V and 1 base from J, with 13 bases between. Per the germline V gene, CDR1 is LGHNA and CDR2 is YSLEER. The CDR3 extends over 15 amino acids. The CDR3 spells CASSREEGDNYGYTF. CDR3 nucleotide sequence: TGCGCCAGCAGCCGTGAAGAGGGGGATAACTATGGCTACACCTTC.

The V call is TRBV7-2, the J call TRBJ2-1; 16 nucleotides line up with TRBD2. The V segment lost 6 bases and the J segment 9 bases; nucleotides outside the gene matches: 8. The CDR3 loop spans 16 amino acids. Germline assignment: CDR1 SGHTA and CDR2 FQGNSA. The CDR3 loop reads CASRPPGLAGGSEQFF. The CDR3 DNA sequence: TGTGCCAGCAGGCCGCCGGGACTAGCGGGGGGGAGTGAGCAGTTCTTC.

Turning to this clonotype: A much larger clone lies a single base off, so this may be a read error. This chain joins TRBV14 and TRBJ2-5, with a possible D match to TRBD1 (6 bases). The CDR3 is made up of 13 amino acids. Germline V gives CDR1 SGHDN, CDR2 FVKESK. CDR3 sequence (DNA): TGTGCCAGCAGCCAAGGGACAGAAGAGGCCCAGTACTTC. This codes for CASSQGTEEAQYF.